This T cell receptor beta chain came from a study of vaccination effects on CD4 cells after COVID-19. Expansion with viral peptide pools was applied to antigen-specific CD4+ T cells by the ViraFEST assay prior to sequencing. Subsequent to roughly 9 days of culture, CD4+ T cells were isolated. The individual was infected with SARS-CoV-2 between March and December 2020, as confirmed by PCR. Either the mRNA-1273 or the BNT162b2 vaccine was given to participants as two doses. Germline CDR1 and CDR2: SGHNT and YENEEA. The CDR3 has 15 amino acids. J was trimmed by 7 bases and V by 3 bases; bases with no gene match: 7. Repertoires were generated with immunoSEQ multiplex PCR, while TCRdb's copy carries only in-frame clones and drops some. The sample yields about 14,000 clones, nearly 80% seen once. Details on this clone: The antigen is unknown.

Source: CD4+ T cells from PBMCs cultured with HCoV-NL63 spike peptides, taken after COVID-19 vaccination. The genes are TRBV11-3 and TRBJ2-2; 8 nucleotides match TRBD2. The receptor comes from a human donor who had a prior SARS-CoV-2 infection. The CDR3 is CASSFSSGSIGELFF. CDR3 DNA: TGTGCCAGCAGCTTTTCGAGCGGGAGCATCGGGGAGCTGTTTTTT.